The rows below give T cell receptor beta chains drawn from one sample of a study of T-cell memory formation after mild COVID-19. A single record per CDR3 protein comes from TCRdb applying MiXCR to the 5' RACE reads. This sample carries around 370,000 distinct CDR3 sequences, roughly 21% of them seen once, and the ten largest clones take around 13%. The sequenced sample was PBMCs or a T cell subset sorted from them (not recorded which). Every receptor here comes from an adult woman who had mild COVID-19 (a few samples of this study predate the infection). Cell type and time point are not known. Both conserved end residues are part of each CDR3. The D gene is left open where the match is weak. Size tells how often a clone was seen (once, few, many) or the class of an expanded clone, and some rows leave it out.

>.|TRBJ1-5|TRBV7-6|.
CASSLEVQGSSNQPQHF
TGTGCCAGCAGCTTAGAGGTCCAGGGGTCGAGCAATCAGCCCCAGCATTTT
>few|TRBJ2-1|TRBV19|TRBD1
CASSASGQGHEQFF
TGTGCCAGTAGTGCCTCGGGACAGGGCCATGAGCAGTTCTTC
>few|TRBJ2-1|TRBV12-3/TRBV12-4|.
CASSLVGAHNEQFF
TGTGCCAGCAGTTTAGTGGGGGCCCACAATGAGCAGTTCTTC
>few|TRBJ2-7|TRBV7-2|TRBD2
CASSLGLAGGYKQYF
TGTGCCAGCAGCTTAGGACTAGCGGGGGGATACAAGCAGTACTTC
>few|TRBJ2-6|TRBV3-1|.
CASSQTTSGANVLTF
TGTGCCAGCAGCCAAACGACCTCTGGGGCCAACGTCCTGACTTTC
>.|TRBJ2-1|TRBV6-4|TRBD2
CASSDSTSGSNEQFF
TGTGCCAGCAGTGACTCGACTAGCGGGAGCAATGAGCAGTTCTTC
>.|TRBJ2-3|TRBV7-3|TRBD2
CASSPTSVSTDTQYF
TGTGCCAGCAGCCCTACTAGCGTTAGCACAGATACGCAGTATTTT
>few|TRBJ2-1|TRBV6-6|TRBD2
CASSYGLAGNNEQFF
TGTGCCAGCAGTTATGGGCTAGCGGGTAACAATGAGCAGTTCTTC
>.|TRBJ1-2|TRBV27|TRBD1
CASSSPYRGNGYTF
TGTGCCAGCAGTAGCCCCTACAGGGGAAATGGCTACACCTTC
>few|TRBJ2-3|TRBV9|TRBD2
CASSVVGAGGQDTQYF
TGTGCCAGCAGCGTAGTTGGGGCGGGGGGGCAAGATACGCAGTATTTT
>few|TRBJ1-2|TRBV4-3|.
CASSQEGQLNYGYTF
TGCGCCAGCAGCCAAGAAGGACAGCTTAACTATGGCTACACCTTC
>few|TRBJ1-6|TRBV11-2|.
CASSLEAGVDNSPLHF
TGTGCCAGCAGCTTAGAGGCAGGGGTGGATAATTCACCCCTCCACTTT
>.|TRBJ2-5|TRBV20-1|.
CSARDARSYQETQYF
TGCAGTGCTAGAGATGCCAGGAGCTACCAAGAGACCCAGTACTTC
>few|TRBJ2-5|TRBV12-3/TRBV12-4|.
CASRSGSIQETQYF
TGTGCCAGCAGGAGCGGGTCTATACAAGAGACCCAGTACTTC
>.|TRBJ1-1|TRBV10-3|.
CAISESTGLTEAFF
TGTGCCATCAGTGAGTCCACAGGGCTCACTGAAGCTTTCTTT
>few|TRBJ1-6|TRBV2|.
CASSEGRSIVPLHF
TGTGCCAGCAGTGAGGGACGGTCTATAGTACCCCTCCACTTT
>few|TRBJ2-1|TRBV12-3/TRBV12-4|.
CASSWVRVAVAGSEQFF
TGTGCCAGCAGTTGGGTCAGAGTAGCAGTGGCGGGTAGTGAGCAGTTCTTC